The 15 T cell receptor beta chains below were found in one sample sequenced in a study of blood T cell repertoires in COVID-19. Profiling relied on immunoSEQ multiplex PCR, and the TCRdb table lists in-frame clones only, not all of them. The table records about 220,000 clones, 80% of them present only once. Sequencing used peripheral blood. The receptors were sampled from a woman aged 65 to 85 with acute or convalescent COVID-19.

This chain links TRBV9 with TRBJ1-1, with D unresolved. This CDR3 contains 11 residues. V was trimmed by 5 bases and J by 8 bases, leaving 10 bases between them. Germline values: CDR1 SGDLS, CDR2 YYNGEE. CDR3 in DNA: TGTGCCAGCAGTCGCGGTGGGGAAGCTTTCTTT. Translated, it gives CASSRGGEAFF. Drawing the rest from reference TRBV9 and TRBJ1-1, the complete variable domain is DSGVTQTPKHLITATGQRVTLRCSPRSGDLSVYWYQQSLDQGLQFLIQYYNGEERAKGNILERFSAQQFPDLHSELNLSSLELGDSALYFCASSRGGEAFFGQGTRLTVV.

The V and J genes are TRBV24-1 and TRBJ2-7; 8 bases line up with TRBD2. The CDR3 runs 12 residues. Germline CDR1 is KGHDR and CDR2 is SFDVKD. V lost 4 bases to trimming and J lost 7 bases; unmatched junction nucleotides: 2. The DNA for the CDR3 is TGTGCCACCAGTGAAGCGGGGGAGGAGCAGTACGTC. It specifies CATSEAGEEQYV.

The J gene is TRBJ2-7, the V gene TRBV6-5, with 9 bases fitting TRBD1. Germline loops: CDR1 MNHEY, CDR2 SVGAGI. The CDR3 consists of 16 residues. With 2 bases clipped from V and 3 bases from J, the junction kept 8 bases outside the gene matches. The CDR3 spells CASSYEGTGKNYEQYF. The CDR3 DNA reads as TGTGCCAGCAGTTACGAAGGGACAGGGAAAAACTACGAGCAGTACTTC.

CDR3 nucleotides: TGCACCAGCAGCCACTCAACTAGAAGCCAGTACTTC. Residues: CTSSHSTRSQYF. This chain joins TRBV1 and TRBJ2-5; TRBD2, the table's D call, lacks a check against the DNA. TRBV1 is described as a pseudogene. This CDR3 contains 12 residues.

The CDR3 DNA is TGCGCCAGCAGGGACGGGATCAATCAGCCCCAGCATTTT. It yields the protein CASRDGINQPQHF. This chain links TRBV10-2 with TRBJ1-5, with no clear D. The germline gives CDR1 WSHSY, CDR2 SAAADI. The V end lost 6 bases, the J end lost 3 bases, and 9 bases lay between the germline ends. This CDR3 region has 13 residues.

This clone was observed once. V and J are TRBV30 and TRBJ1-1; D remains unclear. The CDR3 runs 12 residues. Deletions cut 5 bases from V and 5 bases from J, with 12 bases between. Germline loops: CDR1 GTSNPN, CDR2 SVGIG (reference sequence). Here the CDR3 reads CAWCQESTEAFF. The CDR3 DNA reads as TGTGCCTGGTGTCAAGAGAGTACTGAAGCTTTCTTT.

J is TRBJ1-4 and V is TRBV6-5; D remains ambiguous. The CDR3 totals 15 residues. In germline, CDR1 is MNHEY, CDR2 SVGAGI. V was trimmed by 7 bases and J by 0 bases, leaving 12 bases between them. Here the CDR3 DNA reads TGTGCCAGCAAACGTGAACATGCAACTAATGAAAAACTGTTTTTT. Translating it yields CASKREHATNEKLFF.

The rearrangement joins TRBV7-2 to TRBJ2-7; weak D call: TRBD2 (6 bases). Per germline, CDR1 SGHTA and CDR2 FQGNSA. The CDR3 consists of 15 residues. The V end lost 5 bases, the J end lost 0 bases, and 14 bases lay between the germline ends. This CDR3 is CASSLTRGGSYEQYF. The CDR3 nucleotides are TGTGCCAGCAGCCTAACAAGGGGAGGCTCCTACGAGCAGTACTTC.

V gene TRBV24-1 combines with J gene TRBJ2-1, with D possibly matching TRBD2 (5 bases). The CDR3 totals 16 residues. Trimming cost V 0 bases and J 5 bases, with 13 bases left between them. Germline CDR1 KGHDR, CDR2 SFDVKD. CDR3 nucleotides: TGTGCCACCAGTGATTTGCTCAGTGCCGGGAACAATGAGCAGTTCTTC. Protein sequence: CATSDLLSAGNNEQFF.

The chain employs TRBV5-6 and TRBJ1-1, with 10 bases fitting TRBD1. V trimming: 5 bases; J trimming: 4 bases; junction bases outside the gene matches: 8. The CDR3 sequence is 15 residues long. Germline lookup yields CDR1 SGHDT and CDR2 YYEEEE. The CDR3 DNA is TGTGCCAGCAGAAAGACAGGGGGCGCGAGCACTGAAGCTTTCTTT. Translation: CASRKTGGASTEAFF.

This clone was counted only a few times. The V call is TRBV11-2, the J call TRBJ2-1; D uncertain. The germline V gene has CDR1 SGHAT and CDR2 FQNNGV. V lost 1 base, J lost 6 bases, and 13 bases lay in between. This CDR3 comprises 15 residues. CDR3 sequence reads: CASSLVYTASNEQFF. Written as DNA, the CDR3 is TGTGCCAGCAGCTTAGTATATACAGCCTCCAATGAGCAGTTCTTC.

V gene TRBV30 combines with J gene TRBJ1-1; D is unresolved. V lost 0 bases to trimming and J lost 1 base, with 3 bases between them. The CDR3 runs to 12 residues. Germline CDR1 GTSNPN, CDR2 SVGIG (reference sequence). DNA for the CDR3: TGTGCCTGGAGTGTTAGGAACACTGAAGCTTTCTTT. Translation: CAWSVRNTEAFF.

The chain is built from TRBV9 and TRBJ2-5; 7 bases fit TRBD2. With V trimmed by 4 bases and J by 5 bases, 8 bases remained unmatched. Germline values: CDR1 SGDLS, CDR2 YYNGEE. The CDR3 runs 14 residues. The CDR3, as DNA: TGTGCCAGCAGCCTTGGACTAGTTTCGGAGACCCAGTACTTC. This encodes CASSLGLVSETQYF. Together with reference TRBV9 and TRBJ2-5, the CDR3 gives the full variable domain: DSGVTQTPKHLITATGQRVTLRCSPRSGDLSVYWYQQSLDQGLQFLIQYYNGEERAKGNILERFSAQQFPDLHSELNLSSLELGDSALYFCASSLGLVSETQYFGPGTRLLVL.

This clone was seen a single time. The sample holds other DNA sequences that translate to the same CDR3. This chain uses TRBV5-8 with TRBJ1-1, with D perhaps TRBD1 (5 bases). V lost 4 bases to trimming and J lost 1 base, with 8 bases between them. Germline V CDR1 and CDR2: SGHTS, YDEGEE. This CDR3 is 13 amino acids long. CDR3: CASSLQGNTEAFF. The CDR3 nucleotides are TGTGCCAGCAGCCTTCAGGGGAACACTGAAGCTTTCTTT.

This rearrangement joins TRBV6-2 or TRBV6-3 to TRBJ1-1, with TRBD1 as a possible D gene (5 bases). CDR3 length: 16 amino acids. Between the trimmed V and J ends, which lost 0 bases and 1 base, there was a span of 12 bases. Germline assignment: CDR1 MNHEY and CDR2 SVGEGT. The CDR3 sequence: CASSYSWGRANTEAFF. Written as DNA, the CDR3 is TGTGCCAGCAGTTACTCGTGGGGCAGGGCGAACACTGAAGCTTTCTTT.